The clone carrying this T cell receptor (beta chain) was observed once. The sample is drawn from a study of T cell changes during pregnancy in multiple sclerosis. Libraries were prepared by immunoSEQ multiplex PCR; TCRdb keeps only in-frame clonotypes and omits some of them. The table has roughly 14,000 clones, 75% to 85% seen once. Deletions cut 1 base from V and 4 bases from J, with 16 bases between. Germline V gene lookup returns CDR1 SGHTA and CDR2 FQGNSA. CDR3 length: 16 amino acids. This sequence was found in a female donor in good health, enrolled as a control in a pregnancy study. The specimen was CD8+ T cells from peripheral blood mononuclear cells, collected after pregnancy. V and J are TRBV7-2 and TRBJ2-5; TRBD1 might be the D (5 bases). DNA of the CDR3: TGTGCCAGCAGCTTAGGGGCCATGACAACAGGAGAGACCCAGTACTTC. This encodes CASSLGAMTTGETQYF.